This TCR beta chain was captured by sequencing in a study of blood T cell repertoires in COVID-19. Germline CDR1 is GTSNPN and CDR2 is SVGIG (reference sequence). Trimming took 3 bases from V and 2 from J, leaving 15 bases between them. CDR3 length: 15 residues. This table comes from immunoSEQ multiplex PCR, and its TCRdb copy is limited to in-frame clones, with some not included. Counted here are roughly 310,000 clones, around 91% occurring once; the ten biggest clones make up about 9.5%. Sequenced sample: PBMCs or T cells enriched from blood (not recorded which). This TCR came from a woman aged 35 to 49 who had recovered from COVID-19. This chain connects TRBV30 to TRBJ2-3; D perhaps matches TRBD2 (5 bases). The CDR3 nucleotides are TGTGCCTGGAGCAAAATTGGACTCCTCACAGATACGCAGTATTTT. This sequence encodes CAWSKIGLLTDTQYF.